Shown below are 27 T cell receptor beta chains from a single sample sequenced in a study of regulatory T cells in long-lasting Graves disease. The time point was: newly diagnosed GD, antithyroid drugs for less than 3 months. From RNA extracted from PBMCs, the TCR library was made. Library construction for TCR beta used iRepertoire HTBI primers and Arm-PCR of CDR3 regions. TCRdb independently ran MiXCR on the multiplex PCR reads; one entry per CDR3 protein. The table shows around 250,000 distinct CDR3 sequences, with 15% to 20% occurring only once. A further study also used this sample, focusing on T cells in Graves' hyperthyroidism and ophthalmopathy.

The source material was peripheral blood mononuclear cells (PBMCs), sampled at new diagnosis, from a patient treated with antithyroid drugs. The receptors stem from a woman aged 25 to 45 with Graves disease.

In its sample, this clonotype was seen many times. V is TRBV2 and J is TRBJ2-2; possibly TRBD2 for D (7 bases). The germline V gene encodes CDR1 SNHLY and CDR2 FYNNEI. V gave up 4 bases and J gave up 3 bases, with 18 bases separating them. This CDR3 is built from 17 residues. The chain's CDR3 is CASSARGGEDDTGELFF. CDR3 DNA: TGTGCCAGCAGTGCCAGAGGGGGGGAAGACGACACCGGGGAGCTGTTTTTT. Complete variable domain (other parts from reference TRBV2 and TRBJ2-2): EPEVTQTPSHQVTQMGQEVILRCVPISNHLYFYWYRQILGQKVEFLVSFYNNEISEKSEIFDDQFSVERPDGSNFTLKIRSTKLEDSAMYFCASSARGGEDDTGELFFGEGSRLTVL.

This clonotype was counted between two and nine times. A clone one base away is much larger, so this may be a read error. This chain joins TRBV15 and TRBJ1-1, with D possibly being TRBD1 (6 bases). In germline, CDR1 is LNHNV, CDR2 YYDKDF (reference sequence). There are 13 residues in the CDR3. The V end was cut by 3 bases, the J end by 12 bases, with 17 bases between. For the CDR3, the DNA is TGTGCCACCAGCAGGGGGGCCGGTTTTGAGCCTTTCTTT. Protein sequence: CATSRGAGFEPFF.

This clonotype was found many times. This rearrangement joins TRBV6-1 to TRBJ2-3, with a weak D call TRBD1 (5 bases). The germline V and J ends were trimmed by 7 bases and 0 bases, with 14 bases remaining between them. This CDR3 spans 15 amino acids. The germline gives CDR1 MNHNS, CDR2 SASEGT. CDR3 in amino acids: CASTALRQSTDTQYF. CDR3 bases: TGTGCCAGCACCGCGCTAAGACAGAGCACAGATACGCAGTATTTT.

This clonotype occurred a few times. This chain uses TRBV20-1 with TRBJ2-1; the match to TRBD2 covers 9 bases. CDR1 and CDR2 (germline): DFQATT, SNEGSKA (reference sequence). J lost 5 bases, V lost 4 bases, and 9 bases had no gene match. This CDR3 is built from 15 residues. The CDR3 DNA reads TGCAGTGCTATTAGCGGGAGCCTCGTGGACAATGAGCAGTTCTTC. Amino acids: CSAISGSLVDNEQFF.

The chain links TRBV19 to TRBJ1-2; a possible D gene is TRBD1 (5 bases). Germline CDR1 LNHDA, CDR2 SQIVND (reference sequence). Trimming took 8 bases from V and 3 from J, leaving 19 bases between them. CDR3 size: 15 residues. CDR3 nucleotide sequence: TGTGCCAGTTCCTCGAGCAGGGAGAGAGACTATGGCTACACCTTC. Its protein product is CASSSSRERDYGYTF. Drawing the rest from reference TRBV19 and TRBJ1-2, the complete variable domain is DGGITQSPKYLFRKEGQNVTLSCEQNLNHDAMYWYRQDPGQGLRLIYYSQIVNDFQKGDIAEGYSVSREKKESFPLTVTSAQKNPTAFYLCASSSSRERDYGYTFGSGTRLTVV.

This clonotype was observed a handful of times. The CDR3 loop reads CASSVEAGLRANTEAFF. CDR3 DNA sequence: TGTGCCAGCAGCGTAGAGGCAGGCTTGAGAGCGAACACTGAAGCTTTCTTT. The rearrangement links TRBV9 to TRBJ1-1; no reliable D call. The CDR3 is made up of 17 amino acids. Looked up from germline, CDR1 is SGDLS and CDR2 is YYNGEE. Trimming took off 0 bases at V and 1 base at J, with 16 bases between the two ends.

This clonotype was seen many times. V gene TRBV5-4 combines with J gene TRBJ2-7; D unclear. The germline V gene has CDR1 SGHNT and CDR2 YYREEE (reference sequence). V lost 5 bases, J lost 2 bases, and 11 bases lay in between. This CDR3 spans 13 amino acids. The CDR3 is CASSFSPPYEQYF. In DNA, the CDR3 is TGTGCCAGCAGTTTCAGCCCTCCCTACGAGCAGTACTTC.

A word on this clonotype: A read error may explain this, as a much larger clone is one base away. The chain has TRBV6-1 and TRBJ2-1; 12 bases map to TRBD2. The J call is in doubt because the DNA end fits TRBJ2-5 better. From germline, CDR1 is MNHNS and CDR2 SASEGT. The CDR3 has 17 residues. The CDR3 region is CASSKGWTSGVEGTQYF. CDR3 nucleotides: TGTGCCAGCAGTAAAGGGTGGACTAGCGGGGTTGAAGGGACCCAGTACTTC.

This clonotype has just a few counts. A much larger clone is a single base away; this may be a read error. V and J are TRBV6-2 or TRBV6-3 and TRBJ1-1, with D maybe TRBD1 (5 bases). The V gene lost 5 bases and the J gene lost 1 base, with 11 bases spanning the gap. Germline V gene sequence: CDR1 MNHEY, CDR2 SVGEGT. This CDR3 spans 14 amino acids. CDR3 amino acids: CASSGGLQNTEAFF. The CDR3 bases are TGTGCCAGCAGTGGGGGGTTACAGAACACTGAAGCTTTCTTT.

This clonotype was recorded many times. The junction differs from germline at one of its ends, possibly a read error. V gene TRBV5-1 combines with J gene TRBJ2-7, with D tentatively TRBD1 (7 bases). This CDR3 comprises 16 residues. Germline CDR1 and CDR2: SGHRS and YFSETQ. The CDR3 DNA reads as TGTGCCAGCAGCTTTCAAGTGCAGGGGGGTTTCTACGAGCAGTACTTC. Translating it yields CASSFQVQGGFYEQYF.

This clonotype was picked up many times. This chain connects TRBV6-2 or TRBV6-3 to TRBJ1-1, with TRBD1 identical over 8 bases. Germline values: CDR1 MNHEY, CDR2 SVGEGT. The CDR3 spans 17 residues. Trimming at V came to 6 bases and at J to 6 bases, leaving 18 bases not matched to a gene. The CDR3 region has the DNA TGTGCCAGCAGACCCAACCCAGGGGGCGCGGAGGGCGCTGAAGCTTTCTTT. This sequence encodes CASRPNPGGAEGAEAFF.

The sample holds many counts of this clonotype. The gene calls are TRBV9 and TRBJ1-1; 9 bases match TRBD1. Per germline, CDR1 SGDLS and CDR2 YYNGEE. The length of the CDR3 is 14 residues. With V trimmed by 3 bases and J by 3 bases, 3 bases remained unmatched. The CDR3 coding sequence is TGTGCCAGCAGCGCCGGGGACAGGGACACTGAAGCTTTCTTT. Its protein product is CASSAGDRDTEAFF.

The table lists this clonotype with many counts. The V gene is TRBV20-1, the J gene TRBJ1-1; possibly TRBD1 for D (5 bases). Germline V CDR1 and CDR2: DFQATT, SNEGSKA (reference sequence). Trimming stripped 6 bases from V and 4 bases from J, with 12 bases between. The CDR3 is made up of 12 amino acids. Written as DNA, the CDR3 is TGCAGTGCCCTCTGGGGGGTCACTGAAGCTTTCTTT. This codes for CSALWGVTEAFF.

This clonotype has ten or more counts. CDR3 sequence reads: CASSGSGGETQYF. The CDR3, as DNA: TGTGCCAGCAGCGGTAGCGGGGGAGAGACCCAGTACTTC. V gene TRBV7-2 combines with J gene TRBJ2-5; 9 bases fit TRBD2. The CDR3 has 13 residues. Germline CDR1 and CDR2: SGHTA and FQGNSA. Germline trimming cut 5 bases from V and 4 bases from J; bases unmatched to any gene: 2.

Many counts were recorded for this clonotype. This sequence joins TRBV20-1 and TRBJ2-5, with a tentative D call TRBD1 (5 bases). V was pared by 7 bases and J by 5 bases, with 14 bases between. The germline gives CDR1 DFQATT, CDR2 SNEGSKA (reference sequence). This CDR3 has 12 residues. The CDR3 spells CSGGQMTETQYF. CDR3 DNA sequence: TGCAGTGGGGGCCAGATGACGGAGACCCAGTACTTC.

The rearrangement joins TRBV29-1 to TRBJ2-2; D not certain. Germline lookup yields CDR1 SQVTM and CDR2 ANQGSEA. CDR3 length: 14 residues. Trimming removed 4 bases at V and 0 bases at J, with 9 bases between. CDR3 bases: TGCAGCGTTGGCAGAGCCGCGAACACCGGGGAGCTGTTTTTT. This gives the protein CSVGRAANTGELFF.

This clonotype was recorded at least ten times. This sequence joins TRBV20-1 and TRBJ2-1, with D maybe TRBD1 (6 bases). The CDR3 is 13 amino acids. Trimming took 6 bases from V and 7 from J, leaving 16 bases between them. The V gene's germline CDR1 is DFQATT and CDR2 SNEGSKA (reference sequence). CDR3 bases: TGCAGTGCCCGAGACAGGTATGGGAATGAGCAGTTCTTC. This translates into CSARDRYGNEQFF.

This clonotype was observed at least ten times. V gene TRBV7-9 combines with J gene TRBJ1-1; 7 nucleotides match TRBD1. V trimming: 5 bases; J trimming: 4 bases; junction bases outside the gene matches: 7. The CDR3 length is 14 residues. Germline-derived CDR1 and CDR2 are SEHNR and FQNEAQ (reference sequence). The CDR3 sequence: CASSRPQGGTEAFF. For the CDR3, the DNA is TGTGCCAGCAGCCGCCCGCAGGGGGGCACTGAAGCTTTCTTT.

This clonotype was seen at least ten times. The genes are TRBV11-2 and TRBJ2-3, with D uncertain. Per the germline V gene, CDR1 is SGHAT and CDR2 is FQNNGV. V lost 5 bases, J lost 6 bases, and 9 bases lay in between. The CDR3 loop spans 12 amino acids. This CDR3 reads CASSTNQDTQYF. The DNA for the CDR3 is TGTGCCAGCAGCACAAACCAGGATACGCAGTATTTT.

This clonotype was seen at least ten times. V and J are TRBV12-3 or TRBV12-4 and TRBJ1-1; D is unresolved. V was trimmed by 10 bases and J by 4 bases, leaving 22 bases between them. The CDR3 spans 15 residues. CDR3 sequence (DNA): TGTGCCACCGATCCTTGGGAATCGCGGCGCACTGAAGCTTTCTTT. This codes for CATDPWESRRTEAFF.

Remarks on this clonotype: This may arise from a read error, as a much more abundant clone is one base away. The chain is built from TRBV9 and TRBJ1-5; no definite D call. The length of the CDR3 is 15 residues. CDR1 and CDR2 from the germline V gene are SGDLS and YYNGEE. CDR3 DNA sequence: TGTGCCAGCAGCGTAGCTCCTAATAGCAATCAGCCCCACCATTTT. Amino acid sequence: CASSVAPNSNQPHHF.

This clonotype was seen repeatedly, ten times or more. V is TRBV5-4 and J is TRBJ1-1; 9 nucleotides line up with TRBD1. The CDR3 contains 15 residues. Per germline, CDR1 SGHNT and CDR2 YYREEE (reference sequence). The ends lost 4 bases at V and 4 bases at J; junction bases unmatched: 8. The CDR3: CASSMKLTGGTEAFF. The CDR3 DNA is TGTGCCAGCAGCATGAAATTGACAGGGGGCACTGAAGCTTTCTTT.

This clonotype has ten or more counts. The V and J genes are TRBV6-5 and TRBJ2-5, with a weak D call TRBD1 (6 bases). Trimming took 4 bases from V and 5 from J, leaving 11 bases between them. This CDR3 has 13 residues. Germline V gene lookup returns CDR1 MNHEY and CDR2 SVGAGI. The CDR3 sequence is CASSSGTSETQYF. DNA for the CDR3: TGTGCCAGCAGTTCAGGGACATCGGAGACCCAGTACTTC.

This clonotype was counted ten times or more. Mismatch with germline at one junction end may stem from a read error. CDR3 amino acids: CASSVAGTHTQYF. Written as DNA, the CDR3 is TGTGCCAGCAGCGTAGCCGGCACACATACGCAGTATTTT. The chain combines TRBV9 with TRBJ2-3; D remains ambiguous. Germline CDR1 and CDR2: SGDLS and YYNGEE. This CDR3 comprises 13 residues.

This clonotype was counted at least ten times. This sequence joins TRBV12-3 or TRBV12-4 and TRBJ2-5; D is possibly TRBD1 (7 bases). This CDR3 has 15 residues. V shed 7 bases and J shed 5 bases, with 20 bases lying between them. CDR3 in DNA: TGTGCCAGCATCCCCGGAGGGGGCCCACAGGAGACCCAGTACTTC. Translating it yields CASIPGGGPQETQYF.

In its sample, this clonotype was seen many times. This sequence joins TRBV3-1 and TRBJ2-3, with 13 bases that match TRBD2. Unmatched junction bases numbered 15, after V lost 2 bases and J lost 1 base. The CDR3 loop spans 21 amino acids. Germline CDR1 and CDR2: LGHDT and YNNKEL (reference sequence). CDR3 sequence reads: CASSQPSLTSGGVFRTDTQYF. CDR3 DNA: TGTGCCAGCAGCCAACCGTCCTTAACTAGCGGGGGGGTGTTCCGCACAGATACGCAGTATTTT.

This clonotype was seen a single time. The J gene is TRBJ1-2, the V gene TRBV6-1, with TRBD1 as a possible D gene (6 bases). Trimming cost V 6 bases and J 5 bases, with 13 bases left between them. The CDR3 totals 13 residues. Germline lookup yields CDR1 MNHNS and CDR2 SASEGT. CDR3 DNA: TGTGCCAGCAGCAGGGGCAGAAAATATGGCTACACCTTC. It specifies CASSRGRKYGYTF.